This T cell receptor beta chain was identified in a study of blood T cell repertoires in COVID-19. Libraries were prepared by immunoSEQ multiplex PCR; TCRdb keeps only in-frame clonotypes and omits some of them. The sample records about 140,000 clones, around 86% being singletons. This CDR3 comprises 16 residues. Trimming took 3 bases from V and 4 from J, leaving 18 bases between them. Looked up from germline, CDR1 is LNHDA and CDR2 is SQIVND (reference sequence). This sequence joins TRBV19 and TRBJ1-2; D unclear. The TCR was taken from a human donor in a cohort sampled during active COVID-19. The sample consisted of peripheral blood. In nucleotides, the CDR3 is TGTGCCAGTAGTATGAACGGAGGACGTGTGTCCTATGGCTACACCTTC. Translation: CASSMNGGRVSYGYTF. Looking up the rest from reference TRBV19 and TRBJ1-2 gives the full variable domain: DGGITQSPKYLFRKEGQNVTLSCEQNLNHDAMYWYRQDPGQGLRLIYYSQIVNDFQKGDIAEGYSVSREKKESFPLTVTSAQKNPTAFYLCASSMNGGRVSYGYTFGSGTRLTVV.